Listed below are T cell receptor beta chains from one sample, sequenced in a study of T-cell reconstitution after alpha-beta-depleted transplantation in children. Each CDR3 protein is one row after TCRdb ran MiXCR on the PCR reads. The sample has fewer than 400,000 distinct CDR3 sequences; around 20% are singletons. This sample comprised PBMCs, mostly from graft donor cells, obtained 180 days after TCRalphabeta/CD19-depleted stem cell transplant. All receptors derive from a male patient between 10 and 17 years old who had a stem cell transplant for acute lymphoblastic leukemia, so the T cells may come from the graft donor. Both conserved end residues are part of each CDR3. D genes are given only for firm matches.

J gene | V gene | D gene | CDR3 protein
TRBJ1-1 | TRBV27 | TRBD1 | CASTDRVSTEAFF
TRBJ1-2 | TRBV7-9 | NA | CASSSISAGNYGYTF
TRBJ2-3 | TRBV12-3/TRBV12-4 | NA | CASSEMASAGTDTQYF
TRBJ1-5 | TRBV25-1 | NA | CASSEAGRGNQPQHF
TRBJ2-2 | TRBV5-4 | NA | CASSEGWGTGELFF
TRBJ2-7 | TRBV7-9 | NA | CASSLGRLYRYEQYF
TRBJ2-1 | TRBV7-2 | NA | CASSSPGSYNEQFF
TRBJ1-1 | TRBV27 | TRBD1 | CASAGRGGTEAFF
TRBJ2-1 | TRBV12-3/TRBV12-4 | TRBD2 | CASSLRIRTSGDFYNEQFF
TRBJ2-2 | TRBV4-1 | TRBD1 | CASTFSSLRHRTGDTGELFF
TRBJ2-5 | TRBV12-3/TRBV12-4 | NA | CASRPATGYPQETQYF
TRBJ2-7 | TRBV11-2 | NA | CASSLVGDGSYEQYF
TRBJ1-1 | TRBV4-3 | NA | CASSQGAGWGRAFF
TRBJ1-1 | TRBV14 | NA | CASSQAGGTEAFF
TRBJ2-7 | TRBV6-5 | NA | CASSFHAGVYEQYF
TRBJ1-1 | TRBV4-1 | NA | CASSQVRWPWTEAFF
TRBJ1-4 | TRBV6-6 | TRBD1 | CASRDRVATNEKLFF